The rows below give T cell receptor beta chains drawn from one sample of a study of T-cell reconstitution after alpha-beta-depleted transplantation in children. TCRdb independently ran MiXCR on the PCR reads; one entry per CDR3 protein. The sample yields over 550,000 distinct CDR3 sequences, roughly a tenth seen once. Material: PBMCs from the stem cell graft donor, obtained from the stem cell graft. The receptors were sampled from a human donor who donated a stem cell graft to a child with acute myeloid leukemia. Both conserved end residues are part of each CDR3. D genes are given only for firm matches. The size entry is marked missing in some rows and otherwise reads once, few, many or a size class.

j_gene	v_gene	abundance	d_gene	CDR3nt	CDR3aa
TRBJ2-1	TRBV29-1	many	TRBD2	TGCAGCGTTGAAGGTACTAGCGGGAGGGGATATGAGCAGTTCTTC	CSVEGTSGRGYEQFF
TRBJ2-7	TRBV6-1	many	TRBD2	TGTGCCAGCAGTGGCCCCCAGGGCGGGGGGAACTACGAGCAGTACTTC	CASSGPQGGGNYEQYF
TRBJ1-1	TRBV5-1	few	.	TGCGCCAGCAGCACCCAGATCGGGGGGACTGAAGCTTTCTTT	CASSTQIGGTEAFF
TRBJ2-3	TRBV28	.	TRBD2	TGTGCCAGCAGTTCATCCTTCGGGACTAGCGACCGCACAGATACGCAGTATTTT	CASSSSFGTSDRTDTQYF
TRBJ2-5	TRBV29-1	.	TRBD2	TGCAGCGTTGAAGATCGGGCTAGCGGGAGTGGAGAGACCCAGTACTTC	CSVEDRASGSGETQYF
TRBJ1-1	TRBV10-3	few	.	TGTGCCATCAGTGGGACAGATGAAGCTTTCTTT	CAISGTDEAFF
TRBJ2-5	TRBV12-3/TRBV12-4	few	.	TGTGCCAGCAGACCCGGCACGGTTCAAGAGACCCAGTACTTC	CASRPGTVQETQYF
TRBJ2-7	TRBV4-3	few	.	TGCGCCAGCAGCCAAGGAACGGGGCTGATCTACGAGCAGTACTTC	CASSQGTGLIYEQYF
TRBJ2-7	TRBV11-2	.	TRBD2	TGTGCCAGCAGCTTTGCCCCCCCGGGACTAGGAAACGAGCAGTACTTC	CASSFAPPGLGNEQYF
TRBJ2-7	TRBV7-2	.	.	TGTGCCAGCAGCCCGGAAAGAAGCGAGCAGTACTTC	CASSPERSEQYF
TRBJ1-2	TRBV6-6	many	.	TGTGCCAGCAGTTTAGGGAATAACTATGGCTACACCTTC	CASSLGNNYGYTF
TRBJ2-2	TRBV4-3	many	.	TGCGCCAGCAGCCAAGGTTCTTTCTACACCGGGGAGCTGTTTTTT	CASSQGSFYTGELFF
TRBJ2-7	TRBV10-3	many	.	TGTGCCATCAGTGAAGAGACAGTGGTTTACGAGCAGTACTTC	CAISEETVVYEQYF
TRBJ1-1	TRBV20-1	few	.	TGCAGTGCTTCCACCTCCTTGAACACTGAAGCTTTCTTT	CSASTSLNTEAFF
TRBJ1-5	TRBV15	.	TRBD1	TGTGCCACCAGCAGGTACCCGGGACAGGTTAGCAATCAGCCCCAGCATTTT	CATSRYPGQVSNQPQHF
TRBJ1-5	TRBV20-1	few	.	TGCAGTGCTATTAGACCGAATCAGCCCCAGCATTTT	CSAIRPNQPQHF
TRBJ2-7	TRBV4-3	many	.	TGCGCCAGCAGCCAAGCCTCCGGAGGGCCTTACGAGCAGTACTTC	CASSQASGGPYEQYF
TRBJ2-7	TRBV7-9	many	.	TGTGCCAGCAGTCAACCCGGTGGCAGGGGAAGCTACGAGCAGTACTTC	CASSQPGGRGSYEQYF
TRBJ2-3	TRBV7-3	few	TRBD1	TGTGCCAGCAGCTCTACAGACAGGGTGGCACATTTT	CASSSTDRVAHF
TRBJ2-1	TRBV9	.	.	TGTGCCAGCAGCCCACGACTAGGTACCTACAATGAGCAGTTCTTC	CASSPRLGTYNEQFF
TRBJ2-1	TRBV9	.	TRBD2	TGTGCCAGCCTACCGGGACTAGTTGGGAATGAGCAGTTCTTC	CASLPGLVGNEQFF
TRBJ2-1	TRBV7-2	.	TRBD2	TGTGCCAGCAGCCCCGAGCGGGACCCATACCACGAGCAGTTCTTC	CASSPERDPYHEQFF
TRBJ2-7	TRBV5-1	many	.	TGCGCCAGCAGCCCGGCTAACAAGGGAAGCTCCTACGAGCAGTACTTC	CASSPANKGSSYEQYF
TRBJ2-7	TRBV2	many	.	TGTGCCAGCAGTGATGGGCAGGGCACCAGACAGTACTTC	CASSDGQGTRQYF
TRBJ2-1	TRBV12-3/TRBV12-4	few	.	TGTGCCAGCAGTTTTCAGGGTCGAGCCAATGAGCAGTTCTTC	CASSFQGRANEQFF
TRBJ1-2	TRBV20-1	.	.	TGCAGTGCTAGCCTCCCCAAGGCGAACTATGGCTACACCTTC	CSASLPKANYGYTF
TRBJ1-1	TRBV15	few	.	TGTGCCACCAGCAGAGAGAAGAATTTGAACACTGAAGCTTTCTTT	CATSREKNLNTEAFF
TRBJ2-2	TRBV10-3	few	.	TGTGCCATCGAGGATGACACCGGGGAGCTGTTTTTT	CAIEDDTGELFF
TRBJ2-6	TRBV3-1	many	.	TGTGCCAGCAGCTCCCTCTCTGGGGCCAACGTCCTGACTTTC	CASSSLSGANVLTF
TRBJ2-4	TRBV5-4	many	.	TGTGCCAGCAGCCTAGGTGACATTCAGTACTTC	CASSLGDIQYF
TRBJ2-1	TRBV20-1	.	TRBD2	TGCAGTGCTAGGAATCCTAGCGGGAGGGGTAATGAGCAGTTCTTC	CSARNPSGRGNEQFF
TRBJ2-3	TRBV28	.	TRBD1	TGTGCCAGCAGTTTAGACAGGGGGCGGTCAGATACGCAGTATTTT	CASSLDRGRSDTQYF
TRBJ1-2	TRBV30	.	.	TGTGCCTGGGGTGTTCCAGCTAACTATGGCTACACCTTC	CAWGVPANYGYTF
TRBJ2-1	TRBV5-1	.	TRBD2	TGCGCCAGCAGCCCCAACGCGGGAGGGGCTTACAATGAGCAGTTCTTC	CASSPNAGGAYNEQFF
TRBJ2-5	TRBV28	few	.	TGTGCCAGCAGTTCTGTCCAAGAGACCCAGTACTTC	CASSSVQETQYF
TRBJ2-5	TRBV20-1	many	.	TGCAGTGCCGCATATACGCAAGAGACCCAGTACTTC	CSAAYTQETQYF
TRBJ2-1	TRBV7-2	.	.	TGTGCCAGCAGCCGAGGCGGGACCGCCGACAATGAGCAGTTCTTC	CASSRGGTADNEQFF
TRBJ1-2	TRBV20-1	few	TRBD1	TGCAGTGCTACGAAAAACCAGGGGACAGATGGCTACACCTTC	CSATKNQGTDGYTF
TRBJ2-1	TRBV9	.	.	TGTGCCAGCAGCGTAGGATTAGCGGTTAAATACAATGAGCAGTTCTTC	CASSVGLAVKYNEQFF
TRBJ1-1	TRBV6-5	.	.	TGTGCCAGCAGTTACTCGCAGGGGAAGAACACTGAAGCTTTCTTT	CASSYSQGKNTEAFF